This T cell receptor beta chain was profiled in a study of T cell responses to AZD1222 COVID-19 vaccine. The study, taken as a whole, reports: Spike-specific TCR breadth and depth both grew after two AZD1222 doses. CD4 TCRs linked to vaccination spanned spike, dominating at 160-218 and 743-854.

As to this clone: Its specificity is unknown.

Clones were sequenced by immunoSEQ multiplex PCR, and TCRdb holds only the in-frame ones, with some missing. The sample consists of approximately 200,000 clones, 70% to 90% of them appearing once. The TCR was taken from an adult in good health. The sample here was peripheral blood, taken on day 0 of AZD1222 vaccination.

The CDR3 sequence is CASTVTETQYF. The DNA of the CDR3 is TGTGCCAGCACCGTAACGGAGACCCAGTACTTC. This rearrangement joins TRBV5-8 to TRBJ2-5; D unresolved. Germline values: CDR1 SGHTS, CDR2 YDEGEE. Trimming shortened V by 6 bases and J by 5 bases, and 8 bases separated the two germline ends. The CDR3 is 11 residues long.